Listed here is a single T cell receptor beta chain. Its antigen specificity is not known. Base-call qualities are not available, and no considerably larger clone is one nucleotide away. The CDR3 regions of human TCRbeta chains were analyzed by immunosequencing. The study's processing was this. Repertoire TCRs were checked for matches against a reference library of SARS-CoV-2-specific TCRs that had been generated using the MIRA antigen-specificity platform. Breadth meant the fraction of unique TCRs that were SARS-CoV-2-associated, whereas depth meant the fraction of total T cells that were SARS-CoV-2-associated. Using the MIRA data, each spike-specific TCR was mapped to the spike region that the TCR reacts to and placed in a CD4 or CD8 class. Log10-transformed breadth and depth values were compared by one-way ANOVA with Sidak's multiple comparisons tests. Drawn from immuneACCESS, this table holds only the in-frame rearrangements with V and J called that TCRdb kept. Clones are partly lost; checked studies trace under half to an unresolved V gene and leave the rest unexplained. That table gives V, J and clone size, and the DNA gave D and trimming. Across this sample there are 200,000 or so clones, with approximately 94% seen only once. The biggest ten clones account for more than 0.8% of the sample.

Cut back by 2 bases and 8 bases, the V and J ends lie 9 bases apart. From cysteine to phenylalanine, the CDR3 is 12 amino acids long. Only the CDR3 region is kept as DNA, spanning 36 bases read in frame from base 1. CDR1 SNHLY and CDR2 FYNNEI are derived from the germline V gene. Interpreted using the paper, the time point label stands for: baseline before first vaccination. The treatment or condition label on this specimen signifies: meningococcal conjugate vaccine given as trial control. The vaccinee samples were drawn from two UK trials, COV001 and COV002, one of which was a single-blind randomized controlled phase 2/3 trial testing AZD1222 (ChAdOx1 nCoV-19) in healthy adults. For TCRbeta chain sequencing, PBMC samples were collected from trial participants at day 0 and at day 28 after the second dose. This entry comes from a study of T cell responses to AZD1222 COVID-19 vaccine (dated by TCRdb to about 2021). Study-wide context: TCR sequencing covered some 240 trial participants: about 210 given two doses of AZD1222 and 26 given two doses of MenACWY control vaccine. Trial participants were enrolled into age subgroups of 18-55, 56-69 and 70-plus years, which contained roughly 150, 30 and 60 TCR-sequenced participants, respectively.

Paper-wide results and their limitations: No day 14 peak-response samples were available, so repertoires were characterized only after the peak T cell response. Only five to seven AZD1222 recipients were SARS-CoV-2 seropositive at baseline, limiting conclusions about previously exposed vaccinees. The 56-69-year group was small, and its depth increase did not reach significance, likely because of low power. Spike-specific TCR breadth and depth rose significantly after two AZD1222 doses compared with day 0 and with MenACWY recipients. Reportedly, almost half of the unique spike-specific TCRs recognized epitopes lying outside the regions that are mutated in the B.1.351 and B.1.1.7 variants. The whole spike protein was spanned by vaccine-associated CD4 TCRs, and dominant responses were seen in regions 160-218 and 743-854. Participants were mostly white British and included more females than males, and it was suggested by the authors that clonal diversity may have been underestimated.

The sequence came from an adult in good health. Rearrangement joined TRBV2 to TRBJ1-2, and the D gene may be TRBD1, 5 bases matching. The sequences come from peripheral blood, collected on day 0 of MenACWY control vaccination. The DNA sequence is TGTGCCAGCAGTGAACAGGGCAGGGGCTACACCTTC. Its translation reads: CASSEQGRGYTF.